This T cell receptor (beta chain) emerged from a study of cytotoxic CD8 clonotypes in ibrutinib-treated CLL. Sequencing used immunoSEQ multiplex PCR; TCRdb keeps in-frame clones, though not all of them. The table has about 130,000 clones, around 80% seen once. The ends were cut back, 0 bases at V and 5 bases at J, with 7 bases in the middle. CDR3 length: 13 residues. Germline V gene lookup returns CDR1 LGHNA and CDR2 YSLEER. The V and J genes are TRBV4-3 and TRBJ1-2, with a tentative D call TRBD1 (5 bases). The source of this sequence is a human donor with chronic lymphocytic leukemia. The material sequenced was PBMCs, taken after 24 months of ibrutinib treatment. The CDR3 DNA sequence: TGCGCCAGCAGCCAAGATTCAGGGTATGGCTACACCTTC. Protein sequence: CASSQDSGYGYTF.